A single sample gave rise to the 20 T cell receptor beta chains below, sequenced in a study of CD4 T cells in relation to SARS-CoV-2 and coronaviruses. Here immunoSEQ multiplex PCR was the method, and the copy in TCRdb shows in-frame clones only, minus some. The table has tens of thousands of clones, approximately 93% seen once. CD4+ T cells from unexposed donors were obtained before the COVID-19 pandemic (2011-2018). The sample comprised naive CD4+ T cells from PBMCs. Subset meaning: naive CD4+ T cells isolated by negative enrichment. Every receptor here comes from a human donor in good health.

This chain connects TRBV19 to TRBJ2-7; TRBD1 aligns across 8 bases. Germline values: CDR1 LNHDA, CDR2 SQIVND (reference sequence). The junction had 3 bases not matched to a gene; V was cut back by 3 bases and J by 2 bases. CDR3 length: 14 amino acids. DNA of the CDR3: TGTGCCAGTAGTATCCAGGGGGCTCCCTACGAGCAGTACTTC. The encoded protein is CASSIQGAPYEQYF.

V is TRBV18 and J is TRBJ1-2; 7 bases align to TRBD1. From germline, CDR1 is KGHSH and CDR2 LQKENI. Trimming took 3 bases from V and 1 from J; bases not matched to a gene: 2. The length of the CDR3 is 14 residues. For the CDR3, the DNA is TGTGCCAGCTCACCGGACAGGAATAACTATGGCTACACCTTC. Its translation is CASSPDRNNYGYTF.

V is TRBV5-1 and J is TRBJ2-1; TRBD2 matches at 8 bases. The germline V gene encodes CDR1 SGHRS and CDR2 YFSETQ. This CDR3 has 16 amino acids. The junction had 10 bases not matched to a gene; V was cut back by 0 bases and J by 8 bases. The CDR3 bases are TGCGCCAGCAGCTTGGGCAACGGGGGGGGTAGCGATGAGCAGTTCTTC. It is translated as CASSLGNGGGSDEQFF. Drawing the rest from reference TRBV5-1 and TRBJ2-1, the complete variable domain is KAGVTQTPRYLIKTRGQQVTLSCSPISGHRSVSWYQQTPGQGLQFLFEYFSETQRNKGNFPGRFSGRQFSNSRSEMNVSTLELGDSALYLCASSLGNGGGSDEQFFGPGTRLTVL.

The chain is built from TRBV30 and TRBJ2-7; TRBD2 aligns across 14 bases. V was pared by 1 base and J by 3 bases, with 14 bases of the junction left unmatched. The CDR3 spans 19 residues. The germline V gene has CDR1 GTSNPN and CDR2 SVGIG (reference sequence). DNA of the CDR3: TGTGCCTGGAGTGCCCTCGTCCCGGGACTAGCGGGGGCCGGCTACGAGCAGTACTTC. This translates into CAWSALVPGLAGAGYEQYF.

V gene TRBV10-3 combines with J gene TRBJ1-1; D is perhaps TRBD1 (6 bases). V was shortened by 4 bases and J by 8 bases, with 20 bases between the two germline ends. The CDR3 runs to 15 residues. Germline assignment: CDR1 ENHRY and CDR2 SYGVKD. This CDR3 is CAISVGPTTGTEAFF. The CDR3 region has the DNA TGTGCCATCAGTGTGGGGCCCACTACCGGGACAGAAGCTTTCTTT.

The chain couples TRBV7-2 to TRBJ2-5; 15 bases align to TRBD2. The V and J ends lost 5 bases and 10 bases, in that order; junction bases with no gene match: 5. CDR3 length: 14 residues. Germline CDR1 reads SGHTA; CDR2 reads FQGNSA. The CDR3 DNA reads TGTGCCAGCAGCGCGGGACTAGCGGGGGGTGTCCAGTACTTC. Translated: CASSAGLAGGVQYF.

The count of this clone is one. The V call is TRBV19, the J call TRBJ1-5, with D possibly matching TRBD1 (6 bases). V lost 1 base and J lost 2, with 12 bases in between. The germline CDR1 and CDR2 sequences are LNHDA and SQIVND (reference sequence). The CDR3 extends over 16 amino acids. CDR3 nucleotides: TGTGCCAGTAGTATAGGGGCAGGGGAGGGCAATCAGCCCCAGCATTTT. This gives the protein CASSIGAGEGNQPQHF.

This rearrangement joins TRBV7-2 to TRBJ2-1; D gene uncertain. V gave up 5 bases and J gave up 6 bases, with 11 bases separating them. The CDR3 spans 13 residues. Looked up from germline, CDR1 is SGHTA and CDR2 is FQGNSA. In nucleotides, the CDR3 is TGTGCCAGCAGCCTTGGGCCGGCCAATGAGCAGTTCTTC. It yields the protein CASSLGPANEQFF.

The chain is built from TRBV4-1 and TRBJ2-6, with D perhaps matching TRBD1 or TRBD2 (5 bases each). Germline CDR1 MGHRA, CDR2 YSYEKL. This CDR3 contains 18 residues. With 1 base removed from V and 2 bases from J, the gap between germline ends came to 15 bases. CDR3 protein: CASSQAGTGLAGANVLTF. Here the CDR3 DNA reads TGCGCCAGCAGCCAAGCCGGGACGGGTCTTGCTGGGGCCAACGTCCTGACTTTC.

In the case of this clone: Other DNA sequences of this sample code for an identical CDR3. The V gene is TRBV5-1, the J gene TRBJ1-4; TRBD1 matches at 12 bases. The CDR3 extends over 14 amino acids. Trimming at V came to 2 bases and at J to 8 bases, leaving 1 base not matched to a gene. The germline gives CDR1 SGHRS, CDR2 YFSETQ. The CDR3 DNA is TGCGCCAGCAGCTTAGGGACAGGGGGCGAAAAACTGTTTTTT. This sequence encodes CASSLGTGGEKLFF.

The CDR3 loop is CSVAARAGINTEAFF. CDR3 nucleotides: TGCAGCGTTGCCGCAAGAGCAGGGATTAACACTGAAGCTTTCTTT. This chain joins TRBV29-1 and TRBJ1-1; D perhaps matches TRBD1 (5 bases). Germline CDR1 SQVTM, CDR2 ANQGSEA. CDR3 length equals 15 residues. The V end was cut by 4 bases, the J end by 2 bases, with 17 bases between. The variable domain in full, completed from reference TRBV29-1 and TRBJ1-1, reads SAVISQKPSRDICQRGTSLTIQCQVDSQVTMMFWYRQQPGQSLTLIATANQGSEATYESGFVIDKFPISRPNLTFSTLTVSNMSPEDSSIYLCSVAARAGINTEAFFGQGTRLTVV.

The chain carries TRBV9 and TRBJ2-1; unclear D gene. Trimming removed 3 bases at V and 6 bases at J, with 16 bases between. In germline, CDR1 is SGDLS, CDR2 YYNGEE. CDR3 size: 15 residues. CDR3 loop: CASSDSVDTFNEQFF. The DNA of the CDR3 is TGTGCCAGCAGCGACTCGGTAGACACTTTCAATGAGCAGTTCTTC.

The genes are TRBV7-8 and TRBJ1-2; a possible D gene is TRBD1 (6 bases). The germline gives CDR1 SGHVS, CDR2 FQNEAQ. This CDR3 contains 15 residues. Trimming took off 5 bases at V and 1 base at J, with 14 bases between the two ends. CDR3 sequence: CASSHRQARNYGYTF. In DNA, the CDR3 is TGTGCCAGCAGCCACCGACAGGCCCGTAACTATGGCTACACCTTC.

This clone has more than one count but fewer than ten. This chain links TRBV19 with TRBJ1-1; D is ambiguous. The CDR3 covers 16 residues. Germline values: CDR1 LNHDA, CDR2 SQIVND (reference sequence). Trimming took 0 bases from V and 4 from J, leaving 15 bases between them. The CDR3 DNA follows: TGTGCCAGTAGTATAGAGGGAGAGCTCACTCTCACTGAAGCTTTCTTT. Its translation: CASSIEGELTLTEAFF. Combining the CDR3 with reference TRBV19 and TRBJ1-1 gives the whole variable domain DGGITQSPKYLFRKEGQNVTLSCEQNLNHDAMYWYRQDPGQGLRLIYYSQIVNDFQKGDIAEGYSVSREKKESFPLTVTSAQKNPTAFYLCASSIEGELTLTEAFFGQGTRLTVV.

V and J are TRBV11-1 and TRBJ2-7; maybe TRBD1 (5 bases). This CDR3 region has 12 residues. The germline gives CDR1 SGHAT, CDR2 FQDESV (reference sequence). Between the trimmed V and J ends, which lost 5 bases and 2 bases, there was a span of 7 bases. CDR3 in DNA: TGTGCCAGCAGCCAGGGAACCTACGAGCAGTACTTC. It encodes CASSQGTYEQYF. Full variable domain (missing parts from reference TRBV11-1 and TRBJ2-7): EAEVAQSPRYKITEKSQAVAFWCDPISGHATLYWYRQILGQGPELLVQFQDESVVDDSQLPKDRFSAERLKGVDSTLKIQPAELGDSAMYLCASSQGTYEQYFGPGTRLTVT.

This chain uses TRBV20-1 with TRBJ1-6; no clear D gene. V shed 3 bases and J shed 2 bases, with 20 bases lying between them. The CDR3 covers 18 residues. In germline, CDR1 is DFQATT, CDR2 SNEGSKA (reference sequence). The CDR3 loop reads CSASLGVKGFTYNSPLHF. The CDR3 DNA is TGCAGTGCTAGTTTAGGTGTGAAGGGATTCACCTATAATTCACCCCTCCACTTT.

The chain is built from TRBV7-9 and TRBJ2-3; tentatively, D is TRBD1 (6 bases). Germline V gives CDR1 SEHNR, CDR2 FQNEAQ (reference sequence). V shed 4 bases and J shed 2 bases, with 10 bases lying between them. This CDR3 contains 14 residues. CDR3 amino acids: CASSSQGPTDTQYF. CDR3 sequence (DNA): TGTGCCAGCAGCTCACAGGGACCCACAGATACGCAGTATTTT. Combining the CDR3 with reference TRBV7-9 and TRBJ2-3 gives the whole variable domain DTGVSQNPRHKITKRGQNVTFRCDPISEHNRLYWYRQTLGQGPEFLTYFQNEAQLEKSRLLSDRFSAERPKGSFSTLEIQRTEQGDSAMYLCASSSQGPTDTQYFGPGTRLTVL.

The chain employs TRBV19 and TRBJ2-4, with 10 bases identical to TRBD2. This CDR3 has 15 amino acids. Germline V gives CDR1 LNHDA, CDR2 SQIVND (reference sequence). Trimming at V came to 6 bases and at J to 8 bases, leaving 10 bases not matched to a gene. The CDR3 bases are TGTGCCAGTAGGCAAAGCGGGAGGGCCGTAGACATTCAGTACTTC. Translated, it gives CASRQSGRAVDIQYF.

The CDR3 bases are TGCGCCAGCAGCTTGGACGCAGATACGCAGTATTTT. Residues: CASSLDADTQYF. The rearrangement links TRBV5-1 to TRBJ2-3; no reliable D call. The CDR3 is 12 residues long. V was trimmed by 0 bases and J by 4 bases, leaving 3 bases between them. Looked up from germline, CDR1 is SGHRS and CDR2 is YFSETQ.

This chain connects TRBV4-1 to TRBJ2-3, with TRBD2 matching 7 bases. Unmatched junction bases numbered 7, after V lost 0 bases and J lost 4 bases. The CDR3 extends over 16 amino acids. Germline V gives CDR1 MGHRA, CDR2 YSYEKL. CDR3 in amino acids: CASSQDGRGGPDTQYF. DNA for the CDR3: TGCGCCAGCAGCCAAGATGGAAGGGGAGGGCCAGATACGCAGTATTTT.